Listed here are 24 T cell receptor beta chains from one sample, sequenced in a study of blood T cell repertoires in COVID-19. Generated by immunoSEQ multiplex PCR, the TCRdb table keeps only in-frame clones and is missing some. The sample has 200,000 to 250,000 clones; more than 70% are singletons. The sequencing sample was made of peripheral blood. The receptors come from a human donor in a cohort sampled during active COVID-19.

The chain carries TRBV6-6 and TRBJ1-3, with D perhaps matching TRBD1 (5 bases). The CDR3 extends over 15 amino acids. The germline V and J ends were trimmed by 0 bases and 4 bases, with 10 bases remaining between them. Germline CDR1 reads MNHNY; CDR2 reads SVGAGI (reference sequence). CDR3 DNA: TGTGCCAGCAGTTACTCGAAAGGGGCCGGAAACACCATATATTTT. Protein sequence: CASSYSKGAGNTIYF.

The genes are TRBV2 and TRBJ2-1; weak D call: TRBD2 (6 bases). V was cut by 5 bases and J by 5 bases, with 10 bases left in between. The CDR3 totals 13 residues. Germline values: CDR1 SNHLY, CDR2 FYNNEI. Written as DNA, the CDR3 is TGTGCCAGCAGTTCGTGGGGGGACAATGAGCAGTTCTTC. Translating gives CASSSWGDNEQFF.

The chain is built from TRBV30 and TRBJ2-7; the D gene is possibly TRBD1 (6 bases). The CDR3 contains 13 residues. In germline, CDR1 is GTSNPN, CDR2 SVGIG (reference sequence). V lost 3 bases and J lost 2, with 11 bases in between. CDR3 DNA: TGTGCCTGGAGGAACAGGGCTACCTACGAGCAGTACTTC. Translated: CAWRNRATYEQYF.

The CDR3 here is CASSLSETAYEQYF. The CDR3 DNA sequence: TGTGCCAGCAGCTTAAGCGAGACAGCCTACGAGCAGTACTTC. The rearrangement links TRBV11-2 to TRBJ2-7, with D tentatively TRBD1 (5 bases). The V end was cut by 2 bases, the J end by 2 bases, with 10 bases between. Germline CDR1 is SGHAT and CDR2 is FQNNGV. This CDR3 is 14 amino acids long. The full variable domain, rest sourced from reference TRBV11-2 and TRBJ2-7, is EAGVAQSPRYKIIEKRQSVAFWCNPISGHATLYWYQQILGQGPKLLIQFQNNGVVDDSQLPKDRFSAERLKGVDSTLKIQPAKLEDSAVYLCASSLSETAYEQYFGPGTRLTVT.

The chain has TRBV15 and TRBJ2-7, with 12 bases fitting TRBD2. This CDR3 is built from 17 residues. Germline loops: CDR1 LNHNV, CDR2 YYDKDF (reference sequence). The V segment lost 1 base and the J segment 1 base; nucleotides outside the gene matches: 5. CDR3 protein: CATSRGLAGGQSYEQYF. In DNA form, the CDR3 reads TGTGCCACCAGCAGAGGGCTAGCGGGGGGGCAGTCCTACGAGCAGTACTTC.

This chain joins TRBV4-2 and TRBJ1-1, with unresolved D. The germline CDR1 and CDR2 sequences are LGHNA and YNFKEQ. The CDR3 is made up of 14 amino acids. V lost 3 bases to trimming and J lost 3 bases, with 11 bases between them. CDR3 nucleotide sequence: TGTGCCAGCAGCCATGCAGGTCCGGACACTGAAGCTTTCTTT. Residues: CASSHAGPDTEAFF.

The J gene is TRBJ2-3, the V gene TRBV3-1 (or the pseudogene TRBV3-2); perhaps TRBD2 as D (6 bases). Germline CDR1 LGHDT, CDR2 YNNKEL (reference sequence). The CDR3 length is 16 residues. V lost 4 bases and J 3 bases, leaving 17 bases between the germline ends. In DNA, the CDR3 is TGTGCCAGCAGCCTCGCTGGGACTTCCCCAACAGATACGCAGTATTTT. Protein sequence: CASSLAGTSPTDTQYF.

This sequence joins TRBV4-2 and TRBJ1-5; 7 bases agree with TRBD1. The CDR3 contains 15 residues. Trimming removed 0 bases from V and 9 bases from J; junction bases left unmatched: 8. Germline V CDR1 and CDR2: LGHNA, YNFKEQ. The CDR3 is CASSQDALTGLPQHF. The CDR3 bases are TGTGCCAGCAGCCAAGACGCCTTGACAGGGCTGCCCCAGCATTTT.

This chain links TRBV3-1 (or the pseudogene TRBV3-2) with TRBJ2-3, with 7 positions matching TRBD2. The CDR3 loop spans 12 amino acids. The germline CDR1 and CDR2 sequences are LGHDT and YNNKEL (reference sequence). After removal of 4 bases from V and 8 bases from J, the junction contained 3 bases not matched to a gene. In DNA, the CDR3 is TGTGCCAGCAGCCCGGGAGGCGGTACGCAGTATTTT. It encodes CASSPGGGTQYF.

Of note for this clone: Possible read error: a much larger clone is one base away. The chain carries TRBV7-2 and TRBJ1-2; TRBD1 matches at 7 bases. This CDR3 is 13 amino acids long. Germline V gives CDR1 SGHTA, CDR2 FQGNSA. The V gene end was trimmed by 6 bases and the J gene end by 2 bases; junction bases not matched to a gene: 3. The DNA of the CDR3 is TGTGCCAGCAGGCCGGGACAGAACTATGGCTACACCTTC. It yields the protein CASRPGQNYGYTF. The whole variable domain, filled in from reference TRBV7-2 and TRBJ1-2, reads GAGVSQSPSNKVTEKGKDVELRCDPISGHTALYWYRQSLGQGLEFLIYFQGNSAPDKSGLPSDRFSAERTGGSVSTLTIQRTQQEDSAVYLCASRPGQNYGYTFGSGTRLTVV.

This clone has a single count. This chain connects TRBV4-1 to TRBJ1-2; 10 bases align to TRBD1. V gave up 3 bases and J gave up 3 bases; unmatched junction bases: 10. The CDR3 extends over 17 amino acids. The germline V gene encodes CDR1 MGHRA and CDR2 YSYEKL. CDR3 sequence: CASSQETGGAVDYGYTF. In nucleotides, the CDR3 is TGCGCCAGCAGCCAGGAGACAGGGGGCGCGGTGGACTATGGCTACACCTTC.

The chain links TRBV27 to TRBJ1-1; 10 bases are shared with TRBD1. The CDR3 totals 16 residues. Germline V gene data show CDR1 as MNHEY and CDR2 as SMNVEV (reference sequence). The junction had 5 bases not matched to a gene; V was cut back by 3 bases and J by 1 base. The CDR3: CASSLFGQGENTEAFF. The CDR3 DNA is TGTGCCAGCAGTTTGTTCGGACAGGGGGAGAACACTGAAGCTTTCTTT.

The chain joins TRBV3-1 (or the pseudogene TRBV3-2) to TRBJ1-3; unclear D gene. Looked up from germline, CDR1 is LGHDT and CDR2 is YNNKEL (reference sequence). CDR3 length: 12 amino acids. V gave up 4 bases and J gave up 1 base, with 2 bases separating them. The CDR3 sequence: CASSPSGNTIYF. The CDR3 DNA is TGTGCCAGCAGCCCTTCTGGAAACACCATATATTTT.

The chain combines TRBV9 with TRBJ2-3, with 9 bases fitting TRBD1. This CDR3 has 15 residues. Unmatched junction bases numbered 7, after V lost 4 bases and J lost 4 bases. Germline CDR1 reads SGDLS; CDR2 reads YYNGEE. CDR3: CASSYRDRDSDTQYF. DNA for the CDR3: TGTGCCAGCAGCTACCGGGACAGGGACTCAGATACGCAGTATTTT. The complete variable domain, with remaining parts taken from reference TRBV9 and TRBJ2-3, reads DSGVTQTPKHLITATGQRVTLRCSPRSGDLSVYWYQQSLDQGLQFLIQYYNGEERAKGNILERFSAQQFPDLHSELNLSSLELGDSALYFCASSYRDRDSDTQYFGPGTRLTVL.

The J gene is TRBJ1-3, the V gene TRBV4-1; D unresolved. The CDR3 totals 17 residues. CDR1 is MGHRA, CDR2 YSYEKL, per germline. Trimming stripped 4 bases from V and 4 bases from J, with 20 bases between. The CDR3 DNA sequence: TGCGCCAGCAGCCCCCACCTGGTGGGAGAATTCGGAAACACCATATATTTT. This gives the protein CASSPHLVGEFGNTIYF.

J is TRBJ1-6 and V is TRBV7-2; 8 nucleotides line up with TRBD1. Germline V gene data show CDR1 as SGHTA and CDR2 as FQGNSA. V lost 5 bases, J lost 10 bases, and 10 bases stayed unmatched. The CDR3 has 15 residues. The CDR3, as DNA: TGTGCCAGCAGCCCTACGACAGGGGCGCGCTCACCCCTCCACTTT. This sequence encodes CASSPTTGARSPLHF. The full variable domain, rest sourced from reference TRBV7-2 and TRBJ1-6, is GAGVSQSPSNKVTEKGKDVELRCDPISGHTALYWYRQSLGQGLEFLIYFQGNSAPDKSGLPSDRFSAERTGGSVSTLTIQRTQQEDSAVYLCASSPTTGARSPLHFGNGTRLTVT.

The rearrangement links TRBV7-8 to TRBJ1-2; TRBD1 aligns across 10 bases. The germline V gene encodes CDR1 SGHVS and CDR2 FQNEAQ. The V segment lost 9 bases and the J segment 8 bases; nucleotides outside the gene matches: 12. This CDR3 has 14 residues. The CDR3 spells CASHRDRGQGGYTF. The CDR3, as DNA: TGTGCCAGTCACCGGGACAGGGGTCAGGGAGGCTACACCTTC.

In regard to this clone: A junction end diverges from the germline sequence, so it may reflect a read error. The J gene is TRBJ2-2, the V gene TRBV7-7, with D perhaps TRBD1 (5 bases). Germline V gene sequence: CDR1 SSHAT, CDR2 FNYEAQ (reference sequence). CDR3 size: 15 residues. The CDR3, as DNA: TGTGCTAGCAGCCCTGACAGAGCTAACACCGGGGAGCTGTTTTTT. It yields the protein CASSPDRANTGELFF.

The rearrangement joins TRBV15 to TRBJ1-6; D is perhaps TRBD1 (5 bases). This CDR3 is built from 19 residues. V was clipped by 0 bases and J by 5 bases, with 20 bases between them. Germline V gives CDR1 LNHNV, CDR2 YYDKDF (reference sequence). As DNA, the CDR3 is TGTGCCACCAGCAGAGATCGTGCCCCAGGGATGGTTAATAATTCACCCCTCCACTTT. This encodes CATSRDRAPGMVNNSPLHF.

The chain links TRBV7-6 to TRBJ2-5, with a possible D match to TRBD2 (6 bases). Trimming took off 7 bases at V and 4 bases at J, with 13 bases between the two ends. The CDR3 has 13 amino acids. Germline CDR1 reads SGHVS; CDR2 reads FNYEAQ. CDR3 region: CASIQRGGETQYF. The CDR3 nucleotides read TGTGCCAGCATCCAACGGGGAGGAGAGACCCAGTACTTC.

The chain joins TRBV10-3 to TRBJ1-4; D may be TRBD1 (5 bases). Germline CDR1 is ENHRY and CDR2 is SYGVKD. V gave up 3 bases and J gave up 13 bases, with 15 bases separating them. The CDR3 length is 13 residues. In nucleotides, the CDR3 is TGTGCCATCAGTGAAGGGGACTTGTGGCCACTGTTTTTT. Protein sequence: CAISEGDLWPLFF.

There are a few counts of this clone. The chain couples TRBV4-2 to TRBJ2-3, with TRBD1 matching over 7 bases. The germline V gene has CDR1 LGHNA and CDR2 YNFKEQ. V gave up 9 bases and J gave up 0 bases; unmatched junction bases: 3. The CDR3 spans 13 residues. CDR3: CASSTGSTDTQYF. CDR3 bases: TGTGCCAGTTCGACAGGGAGCACAGATACGCAGTATTTT.

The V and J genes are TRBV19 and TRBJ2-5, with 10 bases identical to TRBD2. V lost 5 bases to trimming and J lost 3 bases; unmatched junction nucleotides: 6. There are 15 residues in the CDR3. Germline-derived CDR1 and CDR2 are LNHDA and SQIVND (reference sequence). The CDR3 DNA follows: TGTGCCAGTAGTTTGCTAGCGGGAGAAAAAGAGACCCAGTACTTC. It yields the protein CASSLLAGEKETQYF.

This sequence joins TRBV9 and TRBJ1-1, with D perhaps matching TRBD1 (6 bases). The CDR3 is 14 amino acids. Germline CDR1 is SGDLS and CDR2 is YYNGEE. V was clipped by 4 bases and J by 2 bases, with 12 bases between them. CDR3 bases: TGTGCCAGCAGCCCTCGACAGGCCAACACTGAAGCTTTCTTT. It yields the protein CASSPRQANTEAFF.